Here is one T cell receptor beta chain with its context. Because the CDR3's place on the DNA is in doubt, the DNA is left out and the CDR3 is given as listed by TCRdb. These data belong to a study of T cell responses to AZD1222 COVID-19 vaccine. Generated by immunoSEQ multiplex PCR, the TCRdb table keeps only in-frame clones and is missing some. The sample contains 75,000 to 95,000 clones, 91% of which appear only once. The TCR was taken from an adult who received the AZD1222 COVID-19 vaccine. Here the sequenced sample was peripheral blood, taken 28 days after the second AZD1222 dose.

The CDR3 loop reads CASSFLETDGYTF. This chain connects TRBV12-3 or TRBV12-4 to TRBJ1-2. The CDR3 spans 13 amino acids, including both terminal residues.